The text below deals with one TCR beta chain. These data come from a study of T cells expressing NK-cell markers. The wider study: The study sequenced eight donors, seven HCMV-seropositive and one seronegative.

In germline, CDR1 is SNHLY, CDR2 FYNNEI. The CDR3 contains 15 residues. Reanalyzing the 5' RACE reads, TCRdb keeps one entry per CDR3 protein, without DNA. The specimen's table records about 550,000 distinct CDR3 sequences. The chain is built from TRBV2 and TRBJ2-5; TCRdb's D call, TRBD1, is unchecked because there is no DNA. Sequenced sample: blood T cells: a sorted CD56 or NKG2C T cell subset, CD4+ or CD8+ T cells, or bulk PBMC T cells (not recorded which). This clonotype was sampled from a man aged 18 to 29 in good health. CDR3 region: CASSEGRGGQETQYF. The full variable domain, in which reference TRBV2 and TRBJ2-5 provide the parts outside the CDR3, is EPEVTQTPSHQVTQMGQEVILRCVPISNHLYFYWYRQILGQKVEFLVSFYNNEISEKSEIFDDQFSVERPDGSNFTLKIRSTKLEDSAMYFCASSEGRGGQETQYFGPGTRLLVL.